Here is one T cell receptor beta chain with its context. The junction departs from germline at one end; a sequencing error may be responsible. The data derive from a study of T cell changes during pregnancy in multiple sclerosis. Assay: immunoSEQ multiplex PCR; the TCRdb copy retains only in-frame clones and omits some. Here the sample spans about 67,000 clones, roughly 92% being singletons. This sequence originates from a female donor in good health, enrolled as a control in a pregnancy study. The specimen was peripheral blood, collected in the first trimester of pregnancy.

The CDR3 region has the DNA TGTGCTAGCAGCCTTAGGGTTAGCGGGAGCACGTACAATGAGCAGTTCTTC. It encodes CASSLRVSGSTYNEQFF. This sequence joins TRBV7-7 and TRBJ2-1; 9 bases are a match to TRBD2. The germline V gene has CDR1 SSHAT and CDR2 FNYEAQ (reference sequence). This CDR3 comprises 17 residues. The entire variable domain, with the rest obtained from reference TRBV7-7 and TRBJ2-1, is as follows: GAGVSQSPRYKVTKRGQDVTLRCDPISSHATLYWYQQALGQGPEFLTYFNYEAQPDKSGLPSDRFSAERPEGSISTLTIQRTEQRDSAMYRCASSLRVSGSTYNEQFFGPGTRLTVL.